This T cell receptor beta chain was profiled in a study of T cells in Graves' hyperthyroidism and ophthalmopathy. Germline lookup yields CDR1 KGHSH and CDR2 LQKENI. Trimming cost V 5 bases and J 4 bases; bases outside gene matches: 6. The CDR3 has 15 residues. RNA transcripts were the template for amplifying TCR beta CDR3 regions. HTBI primers were employed in a first-round RT-PCR of the TCR CDR3. One entry per CDR3 protein results from TCRdb running MiXCR on the multiplex PCR reads. In the table there are fewer than 350,000 distinct CDR3 sequences, approximately 14% of which are singletons. The sample holds many counts of this clonotype.

Sequencing was carried out using blood. This receptor was obtained from a woman in her forties or fifties with Graves' hyperthyroidism that later progressed to Graves' ophthalmopathy. The chain links TRBV18 to TRBJ2-3; 10 bases align to TRBD1. In nucleotides, the CDR3 is TGTGCCAGCTCATCGACAGGGGGCATAGCAGATACGCAGTATTTT. This sequence encodes CASSSTGGIADTQYF.